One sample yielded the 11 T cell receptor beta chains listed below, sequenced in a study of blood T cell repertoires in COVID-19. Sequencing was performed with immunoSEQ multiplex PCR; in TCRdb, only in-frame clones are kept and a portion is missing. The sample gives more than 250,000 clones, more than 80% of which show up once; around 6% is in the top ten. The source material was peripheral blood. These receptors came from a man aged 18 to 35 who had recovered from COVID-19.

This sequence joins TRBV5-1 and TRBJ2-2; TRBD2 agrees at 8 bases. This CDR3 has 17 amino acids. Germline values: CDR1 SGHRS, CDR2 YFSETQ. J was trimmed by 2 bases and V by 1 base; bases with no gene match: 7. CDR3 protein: CASSLMSSGSNTGELFF. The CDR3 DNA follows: TGCGCCAGCAGCTTGATGTCGAGCGGGAGTAACACCGGGGAGCTGTTTTTT.

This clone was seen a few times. CDR3 DNA sequence: TGTGCCAGCAGGGGGGGGTCGGGGAAAGGTTCACCCCTCCACTTT. Translation: CASRGGSGKGSPLHF. This chain uses TRBV2 with TRBJ1-6; D perhaps matches TRBD1 (5 bases). Germline lookup yields CDR1 SNHLY and CDR2 FYNNEI. With 6 bases removed from V and 9 bases from J, the gap between germline ends came to 18 bases. There are 15 residues in the CDR3. Based on the CDR3 plus reference TRBV2 and TRBJ1-6, the full variable domain is EPEVTQTPSHQVTQMGQEVILRCVPISNHLYFYWYRQILGQKVEFLVSFYNNEISEKSEIFDDQFSVERPDGSNFTLKIRSTKLEDSAMYFCASRGGSGKGSPLHFGNGTRLTVT.

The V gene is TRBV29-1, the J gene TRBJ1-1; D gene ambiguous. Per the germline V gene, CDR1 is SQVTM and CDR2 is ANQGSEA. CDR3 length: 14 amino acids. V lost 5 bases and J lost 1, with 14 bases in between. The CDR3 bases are TGCAGCGTTCTATCGTTCTTTGGGAACACTGAAGCTTTCTTT. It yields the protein CSVLSFFGNTEAFF.

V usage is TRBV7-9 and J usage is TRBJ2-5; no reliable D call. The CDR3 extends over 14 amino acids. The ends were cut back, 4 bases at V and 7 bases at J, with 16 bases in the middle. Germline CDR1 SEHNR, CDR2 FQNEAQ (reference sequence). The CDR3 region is CASSSGPGVGTQYF. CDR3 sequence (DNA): TGTGCCAGCAGCTCAGGCCCAGGCGTGGGGACCCAGTACTTC.

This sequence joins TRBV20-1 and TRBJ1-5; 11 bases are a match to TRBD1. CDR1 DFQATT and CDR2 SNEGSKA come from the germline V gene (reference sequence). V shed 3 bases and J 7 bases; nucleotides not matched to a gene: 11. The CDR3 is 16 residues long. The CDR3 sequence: CSASGQGASQVQPQHF. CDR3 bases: TGCAGTGCTAGTGGACAGGGGGCTTCCCAGGTCCAGCCCCAGCATTTT.

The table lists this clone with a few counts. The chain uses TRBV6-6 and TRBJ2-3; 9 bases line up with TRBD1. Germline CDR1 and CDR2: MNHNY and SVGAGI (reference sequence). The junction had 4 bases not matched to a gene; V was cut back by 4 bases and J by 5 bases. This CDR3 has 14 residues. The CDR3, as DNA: TGTGCCAGCAGTTCCGGGACAGGGATAGATACGCAGTATTTT. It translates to CASSSGTGIDTQYF.

CDR3 bases: TGCGCCAGCAGCTTCTTAGGGGCCAATGAGCAGTTCTTC. It is translated as CASSFLGANEQFF. The rearrangement links TRBV5-1 to TRBJ2-1; a possible D gene is TRBD1 (5 bases). CDR3 size: 13 residues. Trimming cost V 2 bases and J 6 bases, with 9 bases left between them. Germline V gene data show CDR1 as SGHRS and CDR2 as YFSETQ. The entire variable domain, with the rest obtained from reference TRBV5-1 and TRBJ2-1, is as follows: KAGVTQTPRYLIKTRGQQVTLSCSPISGHRSVSWYQQTPGQGLQFLFEYFSETQRNKGNFPGRFSGRQFSNSRSEMNVSTLELGDSALYLCASSFLGANEQFFGPGTRLTVL.

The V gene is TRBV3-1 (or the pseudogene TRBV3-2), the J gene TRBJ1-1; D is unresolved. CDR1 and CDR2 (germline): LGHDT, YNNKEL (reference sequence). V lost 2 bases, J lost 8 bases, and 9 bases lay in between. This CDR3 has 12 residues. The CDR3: CASSQTSREAFF. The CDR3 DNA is TGTGCCAGCAGCCAAACCTCCAGGGAAGCTTTCTTT.

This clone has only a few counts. This chain's CDR3 is CASSAAPGQNTGELFF. CDR3 bases: TGTGCCAGCAGCGCAGCGCCGGGACAGAACACCGGGGAGCTGTTTTTT. The chain employs TRBV5-5 and TRBJ2-2, with TRBD1 as a possible D gene (6 bases). This CDR3 spans 16 amino acids. The ends were cut back, 4 bases at V and 1 base at J, with 14 bases in the middle. CDR1 is SGHKS, CDR2 YYEKEE, per germline (reference sequence).

In nucleotides, the CDR3 is TGTGCCAGCAGGGGTGCAGGGGAAACCGGGGAGCTGTTTTTT. It yields the protein CASRGAGETGELFF. The chain couples TRBV6-4 to TRBJ2-2, with TRBD1 as a possible D gene (6 bases). The germline gives CDR1 MRHNA, CDR2 SNTAGT. V gave up 6 bases and J gave up 5 bases, with 13 bases separating them. The CDR3 has 14 amino acids.

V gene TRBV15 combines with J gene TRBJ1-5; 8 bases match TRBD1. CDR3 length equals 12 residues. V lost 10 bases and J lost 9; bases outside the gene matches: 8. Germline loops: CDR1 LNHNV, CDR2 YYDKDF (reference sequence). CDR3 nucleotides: TGTGCCAGGACAGGGCGAGAACGGCCCCAGCATTTT. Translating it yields CARTGRERPQHF. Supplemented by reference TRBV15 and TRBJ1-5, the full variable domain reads DAMVIQNPRYQVTQFGKPVTLSCSQTLNHNVMYWYQQKSSQAPKLLFHYYDKDFNNEADTPDNFQSRRPNTSFCFLDIRSPGLGDTAMYLCARTGRERPQHFGDGTRLSIL.